This paragraph covers one TCR beta chain sequence. It lacks a known antigen. Per-base quality was not reported, and no clone a single base away is much larger than it. Libraries were built with RT-PCR. Sequencing instrument: Illumina HiSeq 2500. TCRdb handled the public reads itself, with Q25 trimming in fastp and clone calling in MiXCR, and kept productive beta chains. Each entry merges the rows of one CDR3 protein and shows their most common DNA and genes. The sample table records approximately 490,000 distinct CDR3 sequences; approximately 6.9% of these occur just once. Of the sample, around 12% is held by the ten largest clones. Looking up the germline V gene (reference sequence) yields CDR1 DFQATT and CDR2 SNEGSKA. Trimming at the junction amounts to 7 bases on V and 2 bases on J, and the germline ends lie 9 bases apart. The cysteine opens and the phenylalanine closes a CDR3 of 12 amino acids. Of all the DNA, just the CDR3 is kept, 36 bases in frame from base 1.

The data belong to a study of response to subunit inactivated influenza vaccine (dated by TCRdb to 2016 to 2019). A note on the overall study: The study used deep quantitative T cell receptor repertoire profiling to track responses to a trivalent subunit inactivated influenza vaccine.

Study-wide findings and limitations: It was suggested by the authors that each seasonal influenza vaccination may recruit only a limited number of new T cells.

The sequencing here drew on PBMCs from blood, taken less than 25 months after vaccination. Rearrangement joined TRBV20-1 to TRBJ2-1, with a tentative D gene TRBD2 over 5 matching bases. This TCR was recovered from a man in his fifties or sixties who received an inactivated influenza vaccine. Donor details come from another sample of the same person, matched by shared clones. The DNA sequence is given as TGCAGTGGACGGGGTACCTACAATGAGCAGTTCTTC. Protein translation: CSGRGTYNEQFF.